This entry lists 18 T cell receptor beta chains sequenced from one sample in a study of blood T cell repertoires in COVID-19. Clones were read by immunoSEQ multiplex PCR, and TCRdb kept only the in-frame ones, dropping some. Seen here are more than 60,000 clones, roughly nine tenths observed once, and the top ten hold about 4.4%. The sequenced sample consisted of peripheral blood. These TCRs come from a man aged 45-65 years with active COVID-19.

This chain connects TRBV18 to TRBJ2-5; tentatively, D is TRBD1 (6 bases). Germline V gene sequence: CDR1 KGHSH, CDR2 LQKENI. V lost 4 bases to trimming and J lost 4 bases, with 13 bases between them. The CDR3 runs 14 residues. The CDR3 bases are TGTGCCAGCTCACTACTACAGGGTTCAGAGACCCAGTACTTC. It translates to CASSLLQGSETQYF.

V usage is TRBV5-5 and J usage is TRBJ1-3, with 9 bases identical to TRBD1. The CDR3 has 15 residues. Germline loops: CDR1 SGHKS, CDR2 YYEKEE (reference sequence). The trim removed 4 bases at V and 6 bases at J, leaving 8 bases unmatched. CDR3 loop: CASSPRDRVANTIYF. CDR3 coding DNA: TGTGCCAGCAGCCCCAGGGACAGGGTAGCAAACACCATATATTTT.

The chain uses TRBV28 and TRBJ1-5; 8 nucleotides line up with TRBD1. Per the germline V gene, CDR1 is MDHEN and CDR2 is SYDVKM. The V and J ends lost 6 bases and 3 bases, in that order; junction bases with no gene match: 7. The CDR3 length is 15 residues. As DNA, the CDR3 is TGTGCCAGCAGATCCGGGACAGGTTACAATCAGCCCCAGCATTTT. Its protein product is CASRSGTGYNQPQHF.

J is TRBJ2-7 and V is TRBV29-1; tentatively, D is TRBD1 (5 bases). The V and J ends lost 4 bases and 6 bases respectively, with 10 bases between them. CDR1 is SQVTM and CDR2 is ANQGSEA in the germline V gene. The CDR3 consists of 11 residues. The CDR3 coding sequence is TGCAGCGTTGGGCAGGGTTCCGAGCAGTACTTC. It specifies CSVGQGSEQYF.

V and J are TRBV5-1 and TRBJ2-7; perhaps TRBD1 as D (6 bases). This CDR3 contains 14 residues. The V end lost 5 bases, the J end lost 0 bases, and 12 bases lay between the germline ends. The germline V gene has CDR1 SGHRS and CDR2 YFSETQ. The CDR3 DNA follows: TGCGCCAGCAGAAGGGACACTAGCTCCTACGAGCAGTACTTC. As protein: CASRRDTSSYEQYF.

This clone has a single count. This chain uses TRBV19 with TRBJ2-1; tentatively, D is TRBD1 (6 bases). Per the germline V gene, CDR1 is LNHDA and CDR2 is SQIVND (reference sequence). This CDR3 is built from 15 residues. The V and J ends lost 6 bases and 0 bases respectively, with 12 bases between them. The DNA for the CDR3 is TGTGCCAGTAGCCTAGGACAGAGCTCCTACAATGAGCAGTTCTTC. The encoded protein is CASSLGQSSYNEQFF.

This sequence joins TRBV5-4 and TRBJ2-6; weak D call: TRBD1 (5 bases). The CDR3 is made up of 15 amino acids. CDR1 and CDR2 from the germline V gene are SGHNT and YYREEE (reference sequence). Trimming stripped 1 base from V and 2 bases from J, with 7 bases between. In nucleotides, the CDR3 is TGTGCCAGCAGCTTGTACAGGCCTGGGGCCAACGTCCTGACTTTC. As protein: CASSLYRPGANVLTF.

This chain links TRBV6-5 with TRBJ2-7; the match to TRBD2 covers 13 bases. With 6 bases clipped from V and 4 bases from J, the junction kept 6 bases outside the gene matches. Germline V gene lookup returns CDR1 MNHEY and CDR2 SVGAGI. The CDR3 runs to 15 residues. The CDR3 region is CASSRGTSGKYEQYF. CDR3 DNA sequence: TGTGCCAGCAGCCGCGGGACTAGCGGGAAATACGAGCAGTACTTC.

This clone was recorded only once. The chain combines TRBV5-8 with TRBJ2-5; 9 nucleotides agree with TRBD2. Trimming cost V 0 bases and J 5 bases; bases outside gene matches: 8. The germline gives CDR1 SGHTS, CDR2 YDEGEE. The CDR3 has 16 amino acids. CDR3 in DNA: TGTGCCAGCAGCTTGGCTGGTAGCGGGGGCTGGGAGACCCAGTACTTC. Translation: CASSLAGSGGWETQYF.

The J gene is TRBJ2-2, the V gene TRBV7-2, with TRBD1 matching over 7 bases. The V gene end was trimmed by 7 bases and the J gene end by 1 base; junction bases not matched to a gene: 9. This CDR3 has 16 amino acids. Germline values: CDR1 SGHTA, CDR2 FQGNSA. The CDR3 nucleotides read TGTGCCAGCACCCTCCTGACAGGGATGAACACCGGGGAGCTGTTTTTT. It encodes CASTLLTGMNTGELFF.

The chain uses TRBV5-1 and TRBJ2-1, with 7 bases aligning to TRBD2. Germline assignment: CDR1 SGHRS and CDR2 YFSETQ. The CDR3 sequence is 14 residues long. The J segment lost 7 bases and the V segment lost 0 bases, leaving 4 bases of the junction unmatched. The CDR3 here is CASSLVLAVNEQFF. The CDR3 bases are TGCGCCAGCAGCTTGGTCCTAGCGGTTAATGAGCAGTTCTTC. The full variable domain, in which reference TRBV5-1 and TRBJ2-1 provide the parts outside the CDR3, is KAGVTQTPRYLIKTRGQQVTLSCSPISGHRSVSWYQQTPGQGLQFLFEYFSETQRNKGNFPGRFSGRQFSNSRSEMNVSTLELGDSALYLCASSLVLAVNEQFFGPGTRLTVL.

This clone appeared a single time. The genes are TRBV3-1 (or the pseudogene TRBV3-2) and TRBJ1-6; D might be TRBD1 (6 bases). From germline, CDR1 is LGHDT and CDR2 YNNKEL (reference sequence). V lost 2 bases and J 3 bases, leaving 14 bases between the germline ends. The CDR3 is 17 amino acids. CDR3 nucleotide sequence: TGTGCCAGCAGCCAATGGACCGGACAGATCTATAATTCACCCCTCCACTTT. This encodes CASSQWTGQIYNSPLHF.

The chain couples TRBV2 to TRBJ2-7; D might be TRBD1 (8 bases). V was clipped by 8 bases and J by 3 bases, with 20 bases between them. Germline V CDR1 and CDR2: SNHLY, FYNNEI. The CDR3 sequence is 15 residues long. The CDR3 here is CASSLTGGGIYEQYF. CDR3 sequence (DNA): TGTGCCAGCTCACTTACAGGGGGGGGGATCTACGAGCAGTACTTC.

The chain couples TRBV11-3 to TRBJ2-5, with TRBD2 identical over 9 bases. Germline lookup yields CDR1 SGHNT and CDR2 YENEEA. Trimming at V came to 5 bases and at J to 7 bases, leaving 11 bases not matched to a gene. The CDR3 consists of 15 residues. The CDR3 bases are TGTGCCAGCAGCGCAAGGGTGCGGGGGGGCCTGACCCAGTACTTC. Its protein is CASSARVRGGLTQYF.

This chain uses TRBV7-8 with TRBJ1-2; D gene ambiguous. The CDR3 contains 13 residues. The ends were cut back, 1 base at V and 7 bases at J, with 10 bases in the middle. The germline V gene encodes CDR1 SGHVS and CDR2 FQNEAQ. The CDR3 here is CASSLESQFGYTF. The CDR3 coding sequence is TGTGCCAGCAGCTTAGAATCCCAGTTTGGCTACACCTTC.

The V and J genes are TRBV5-1 and TRBJ2-2; 7 bases are a match to TRBD2. The CDR3 has 13 residues. Germline CDR1 is SGHRS and CDR2 is YFSETQ. Unmatched junction bases numbered 4, after V lost 5 bases and J lost 6 bases. Written as DNA, the CDR3 is TGCGCCAGCAGGAGCGGGATGGCCGGGGAGCTGTTTTTT. Amino acid sequence: CASRSGMAGELFF.

Concerning this clone: In the same sample, other DNA sequences code for this CDR3. The rearrangement links TRBV4-2 to TRBJ2-1; 9 nucleotides match TRBD2. The CDR3 is 15 residues long. CDR1 LGHNA and CDR2 YNFKEQ come from the germline V gene. Trimming took 0 bases from V and 6 from J; bases not matched to a gene: 3. The CDR3 loop is CASSQDKLAGNEQFF. The CDR3, as DNA: TGTGCCAGCAGCCAAGATAAACTAGCGGGCAATGAGCAGTTCTTC.

The chain couples TRBV9 to TRBJ2-2; a weak D match, TRBD1 (5 bases). Germline CDR1 is SGDLS and CDR2 is YYNGEE. Trimming removed 0 bases at V and 3 bases at J, with 9 bases between. The CDR3 is 15 residues long. CDR3 amino acids: CASSVGGRDTGELFF. CDR3 nucleotides: TGTGCCAGCAGCGTAGGGGGCAGGGACACCGGGGAGCTGTTTTTT.